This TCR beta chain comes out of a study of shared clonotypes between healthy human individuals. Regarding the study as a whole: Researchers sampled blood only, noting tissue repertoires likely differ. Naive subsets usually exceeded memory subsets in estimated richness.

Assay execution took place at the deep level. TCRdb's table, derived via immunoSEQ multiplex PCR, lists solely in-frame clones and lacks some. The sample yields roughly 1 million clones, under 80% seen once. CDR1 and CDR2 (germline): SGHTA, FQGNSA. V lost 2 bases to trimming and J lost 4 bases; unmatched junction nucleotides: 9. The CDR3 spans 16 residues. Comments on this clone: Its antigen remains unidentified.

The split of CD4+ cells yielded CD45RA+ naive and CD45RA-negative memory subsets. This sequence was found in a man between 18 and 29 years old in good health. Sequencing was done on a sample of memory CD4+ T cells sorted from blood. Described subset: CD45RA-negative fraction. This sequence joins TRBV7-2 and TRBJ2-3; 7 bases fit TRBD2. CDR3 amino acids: CASSLKSGSGADTQYF. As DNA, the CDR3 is TGTGCCAGCAGCTTAAAATCCGGGAGCGGGGCAGATACGCAGTATTTT.